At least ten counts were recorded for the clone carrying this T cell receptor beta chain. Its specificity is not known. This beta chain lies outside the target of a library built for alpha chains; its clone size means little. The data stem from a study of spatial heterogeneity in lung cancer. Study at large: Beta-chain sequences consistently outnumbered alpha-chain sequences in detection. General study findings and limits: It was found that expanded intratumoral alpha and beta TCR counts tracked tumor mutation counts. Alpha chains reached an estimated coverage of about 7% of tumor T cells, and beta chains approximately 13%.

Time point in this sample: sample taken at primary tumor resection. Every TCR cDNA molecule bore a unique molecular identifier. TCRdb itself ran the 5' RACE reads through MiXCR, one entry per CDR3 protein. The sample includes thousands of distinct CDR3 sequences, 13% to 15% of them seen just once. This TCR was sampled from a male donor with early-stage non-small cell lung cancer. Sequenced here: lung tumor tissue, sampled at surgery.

This CDR3 is CASSHPGVNQPQHF. The CDR3 coding sequence is TGCGCCAGCAGCCACCCAGGCGTCAATCAGCCCCAGCATTTT. The genes are TRBV4-1 and TRBJ1-5; D unclear. The germline CDR1 and CDR2 sequences are MGHRA and YSYEKL. The CDR3 sequence is 14 residues long. V lost 3 bases, J lost 3 bases, and 9 bases lay in between.